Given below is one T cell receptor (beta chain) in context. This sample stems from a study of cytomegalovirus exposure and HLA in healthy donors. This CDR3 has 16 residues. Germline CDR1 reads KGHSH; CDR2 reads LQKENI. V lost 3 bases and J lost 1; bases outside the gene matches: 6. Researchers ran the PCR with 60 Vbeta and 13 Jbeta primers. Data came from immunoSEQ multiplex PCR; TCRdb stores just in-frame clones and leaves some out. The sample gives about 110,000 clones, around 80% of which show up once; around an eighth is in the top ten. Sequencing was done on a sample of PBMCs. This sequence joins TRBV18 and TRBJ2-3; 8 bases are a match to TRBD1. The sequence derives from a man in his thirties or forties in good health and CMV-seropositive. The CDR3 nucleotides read TGTGCCAGCTCACCTCTGGACAGGGTCGGCACAGATACGCAGTATTTT. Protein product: CASSPLDRVGTDTQYF.